This paragraph reports one T cell receptor (beta chain). This clone was seen a few times. Its cognate antigen has yet to be identified. No base qualities exist here, and no much larger clone lies one base off it. For CDR1 and CDR2, the germline V gene lists KGHSH and LQKENI. Counted from cysteine to phenylalanine, this CDR3 has 12 amino acids. Just the 36-base CDR3 DNA is kept, in frame starting at base 1. The germline ends are 7 bases apart after V is trimmed by 4 bases and J by 7 bases. This specimen belongs to a study of OX40 agonist ivuxolimab in advanced cancers. Regarding the complete study: Ivuxolimab was an agonistic, fully human IgG2 monoclonal antibody directed against OX40 (CD134), a costimulatory receptor. The purpose of peripheral TCRbeta sequencing was to test whether ivuxolimab changed TCR sequence diversity and led to clonal T-cell expansion. Of the approximately 50 dose-escalation patients, hepatocellular carcinoma was present in about 19, melanoma in approximately 15, renal cell carcinoma in 9 and head and neck cancer in 9. The monotherapy dose-escalation portion (N of about 50 patients) of the phase I ivuxolimab trial is reported in the paper. Intravenous ivuxolimab was administered to patients every 2 weeks at six dose levels: 0.01, 0.1, 0.3, 1.5, 3 and 10 mg/kg. Partial responses occurred in three dose-escalation patients: two with cutaneous melanoma and one with hepatocellular carcinoma. Prior anti-PD-1, anti-PD-L1 or anti-CTLA-4 therapy was permitted, and checkpoint inhibitors had been received by approximately 39% of dose-escalation patients. The dose-escalation cohort was approximately 83% male with a mean age of 60 years, ranging from roughly 20 to 80. Broad study findings and their caveats: In the 0.1-3.0 mg/kg groups, partial responders had among the lowest normalized peripheral clonal expansion, particularly in CD8+ T cells. After ivuxolimab, expanded clones were on average more numerous among CD8+ T cells than among CD4+ T cells. The antigen specificity of the peripheral T cells that underwent clonal expansion was not determined. At doses of 0.1 to 3.0 mg/kg, clonal expansion of both CD4+ and CD8+ blood T cells was observed from baseline to week 6. Low levels of normalized T-cell clonal expansion were also seen in some nonresponding patients.

Genomic DNA was isolated from the sorted cells so that the TCRbeta CDR3 region could be sequenced. TCRbeta CDR3 regions were sequenced using the immunoSEQ Assay. The clones in this table, taken by TCRdb from immuneACCESS, are in-frame only. Not every clone is retained; where verified, under half of the shortfall comes from an unresolved V gene, and the cause of the rest is unknown. The sample yields tens of thousands of clones; around four fifths were counted once. More than 1.5% of the sample is held by the ten biggest clonotypes. Patients with autoimmune disease history or receiving systemic immunosuppression were excluded from the trial. Peripheral blood for TCR sequencing was drawn from every dose cohort at baseline, at cycle 4 day 1 and at cycle 7 day 1. Samples came from an open-label, multicenter, first-in-human phase I dose-escalation trial of ivuxolimab. Adults with locally advanced or metastatic head and neck squamous cell, hepatocellular, melanoma or renal cell carcinoma were enrolled in the trial. Before TCR sequencing, CD4+ T cells and CD8+ T cells from peripheral blood were sorted into separate populations.

Material: CD4+ or CD8+ T cells sorted from blood, obtained in a trial of the OX40 agonist ivuxolimab. The clonotype originates from an adult with an advanced solid tumor such as melanoma, head and neck, liver or kidney cancer. The rearranged chain carries TRBV18 and TRBJ2-2; the D gene is perhaps TRBD2, from 5 matching bases. The DNA is TGTGCCAGCTCACTGAGGGTCGGGGAGCTGTTTTTT. It translates to CASSLRVGELFF.